This is a list of T cell receptor beta chains from one sample in a study of shared clonotypes between healthy human individuals. The assay was immunoSEQ multiplex PCR, and TCRdb's table has in-frame clones only and misses some. The sample yields 800,000 to 1,200,000 clones, about four fifths seen once. Sequenced material: memory CD4+ T cells from PBMCs. All receptors come from a man between 18 and 29 years old in good health. Some clones in this sample may be carry-over from other donors' samples. Each CDR3 is given with its conserved first and last residue. D genes are given only for firm matches.

J gene,D gene,V gene,CDR3 protein
TRBJ2-1,TRBD2,TRBV11-3,CASSFLQASGYNEQFF
TRBJ2-7,NA,TRBV7-2,CASSKGRPQGSVADF
TRBJ2-1,NA,TRBV2,CASSFGNEQFF
TRBJ1-2,NA,TRBV2,CAGDGAAGYTF
TRBJ2-3,TRBD2,TRBV4-2,CASSQKAGVTDTQYF
TRBJ1-3,NA,TRBV7-9,CASSLGLNTIYF
TRBJ1-1,NA,TRBV10-3,CAISEEDSQAFF
TRBJ1-2,TRBD1,TRBV5-1,CASRGGGASGGYTF
TRBJ1-1,TRBD1,TRBV28,CASSYGQGGTEAFF
TRBJ1-2,NA,TRBV6-1,CASSSRVSRGYTF
TRBJ2-4,NA,TRBV2,CASSPTLNIQYF
TRBJ2-1,TRBD1,TRBV5-8,CASSFGTGVDNEQFF
TRBJ1-5,NA,TRBV7-3,CASSPRWDKGKNQPQHF
TRBJ2-1,NA,TRBV5-1,CASSKGEYNEQFF
TRBJ2-6,NA,TRBV19,CASRLWDTYSGANVLTF
TRBJ1-1,TRBD1,TRBV4-3,CASSQAASRQGNTEAFF
TRBJ1-1,NA,TRBV29-1,CSVTATRAFF
TRBJ1-1,NA,TRBV30,CAWKYARGTEAFF